A single sample gave rise to the 2 T cell receptor beta chains below, sequenced in a study of blood T cells in healthy people across ages. The second PCR ran roughly 6 to 11 cycles with a sample-barcoded 5' primer and J-beta primers. TCRdb passed the 5' RACE reads through MiXCR, listing each CDR3 protein once. The repertoire holds 780,000 or so distinct CDR3 sequences, with approximately 53% as singletons. Source material: blood. The receptor source for this set is a man between 35 and 55 years old in good health.

This sequence joins TRBV24-1 and TRBJ2-4; the D gene is possibly TRBD2 (7 bases). The DNA matches TRBJ2-7 better at its end, which makes the J call doubtful. Per the germline V gene, CDR1 is KGHDR and CDR2 is SFDVKD. The CDR3 is 15 residues long. This chain's CDR3 is CATSDERGGGREQYF. As DNA, the CDR3 is TGTGCCACCAGTGATGAGAGGGGAGGGGGACGCGAGCAGTACTTC.

This clonotype was seen a handful of times. This chain links TRBV4-3 with TRBJ2-3; D gene unclear. From germline, CDR1 is LGHNA and CDR2 YSLEER. This CDR3 region has 15 residues. V shed 0 bases and J shed 7 bases, with 14 bases lying between them. The CDR3 nucleotides read TGCGCCAGCAGCCAAGATCCCGACGCGACCAATACGCAGTATTTT. This gives the protein CASSQDPDATNTQYF.